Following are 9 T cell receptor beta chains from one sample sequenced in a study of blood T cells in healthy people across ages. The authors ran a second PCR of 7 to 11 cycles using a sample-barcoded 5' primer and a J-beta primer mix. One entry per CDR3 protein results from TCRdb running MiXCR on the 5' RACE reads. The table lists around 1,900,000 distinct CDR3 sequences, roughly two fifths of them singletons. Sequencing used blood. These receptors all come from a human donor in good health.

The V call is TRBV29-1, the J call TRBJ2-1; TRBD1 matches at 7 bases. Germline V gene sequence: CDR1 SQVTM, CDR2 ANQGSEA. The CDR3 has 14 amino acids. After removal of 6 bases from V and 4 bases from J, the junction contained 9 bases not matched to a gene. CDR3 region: CSVMGQRIYNEQFF. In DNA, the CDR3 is TGCAGCGTAATGGGACAGAGAATATACAATGAGCAGTTCTTC.

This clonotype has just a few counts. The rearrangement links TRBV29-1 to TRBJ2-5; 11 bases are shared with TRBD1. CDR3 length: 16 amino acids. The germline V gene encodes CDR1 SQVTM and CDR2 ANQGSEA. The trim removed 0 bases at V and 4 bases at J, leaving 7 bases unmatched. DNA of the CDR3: TGCAGCGTTGAAGAATCAGGACAGGGGGCTCGAGAGACCCAGTACTTC. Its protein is CSVEESGQGARETQYF.

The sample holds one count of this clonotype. CDR3 nucleotides: TGTGCCAGCGGGTTAGGTGACGAGCAGTACTTC. This codes for CASGLGDEQYF. The rearrangement links TRBV27 to TRBJ2-7; D call uncertain. Germline V gene data show CDR1 as MNHEY and CDR2 as SMNVEV (reference sequence). V was cut by 8 bases and J by 5 bases, with 10 bases left in between. The CDR3 totals 11 residues.

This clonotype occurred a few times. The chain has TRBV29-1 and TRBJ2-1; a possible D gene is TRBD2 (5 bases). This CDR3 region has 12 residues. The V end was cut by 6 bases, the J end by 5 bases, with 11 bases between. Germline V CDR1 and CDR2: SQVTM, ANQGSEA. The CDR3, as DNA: TGCAGCGTAACTAGATTACACAATGAGCAGTTCTTC. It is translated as CSVTRLHNEQFF.

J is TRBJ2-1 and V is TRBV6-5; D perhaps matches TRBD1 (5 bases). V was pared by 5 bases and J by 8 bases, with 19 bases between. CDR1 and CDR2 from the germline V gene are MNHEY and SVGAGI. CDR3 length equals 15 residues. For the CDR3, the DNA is TGTGCCAGCAGTCACCTGGGCCAGGGTAGTGATGAGCAGTTCTTC. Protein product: CASSHLGQGSDEQFF.

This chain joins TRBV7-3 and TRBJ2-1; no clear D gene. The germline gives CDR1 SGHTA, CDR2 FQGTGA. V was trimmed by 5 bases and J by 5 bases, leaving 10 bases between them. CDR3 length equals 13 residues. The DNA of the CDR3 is TGTGCCAGCAGCGACTCTGCCAACAATGAGCAGTTCTTC. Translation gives CASSDSANNEQFF. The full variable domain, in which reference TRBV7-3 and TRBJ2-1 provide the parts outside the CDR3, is GAGVSQTPSNKVTEKGKYVELRCDPISGHTALYWYRQSLGQGPEFLIYFQGTGAADDSGLPNDRFFAVRPEGSVSTLKIQRTERGDSAVYLCASSDSANNEQFFGPGTRLTVL.

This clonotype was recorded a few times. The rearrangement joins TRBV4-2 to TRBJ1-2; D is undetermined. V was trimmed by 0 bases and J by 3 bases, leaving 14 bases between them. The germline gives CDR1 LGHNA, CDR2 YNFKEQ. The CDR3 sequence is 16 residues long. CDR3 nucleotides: TGTGCCAGCAGCCAAGATGCCCCGGTTGGCGACTATGGCTACACCTTC. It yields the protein CASSQDAPVGDYGYTF.

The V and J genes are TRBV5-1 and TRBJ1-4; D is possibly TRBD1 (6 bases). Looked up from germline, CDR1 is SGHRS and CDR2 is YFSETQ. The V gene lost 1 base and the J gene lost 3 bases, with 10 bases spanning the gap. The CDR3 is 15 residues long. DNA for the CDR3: TGCGCCAGCAGCTTGTCGGGACATCCTAATGAAAAACTGTTTTTT. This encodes CASSLSGHPNEKLFF.

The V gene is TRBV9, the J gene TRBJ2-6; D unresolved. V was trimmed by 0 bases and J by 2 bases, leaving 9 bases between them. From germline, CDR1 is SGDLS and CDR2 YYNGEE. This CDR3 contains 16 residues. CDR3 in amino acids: CASSVGYFAGANVLTF. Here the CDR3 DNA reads TGTGCCAGCAGCGTAGGTTATTTCGCTGGGGCCAACGTCCTGACTTTC. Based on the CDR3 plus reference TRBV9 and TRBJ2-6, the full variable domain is DSGVTQTPKHLITATGQRVTLRCSPRSGDLSVYWYQQSLDQGLQFLIQYYNGEERAKGNILERFSAQQFPDLHSELNLSSLELGDSALYFCASSVGYFAGANVLTFGAGSRLTVL.